The rows below give T cell receptor beta chains drawn from one sample of a study of shared clonotypes between healthy human individuals. Profiling relied on immunoSEQ multiplex PCR, and the TCRdb table lists in-frame clones only, not all of them. Of about 2 million clones in the sample, about 95% were seen once. The sequenced material came from naive CD8+ T cells sorted from blood. All receptors derive from a man aged 18 to 29 in good health. Each CDR3 is given with its conserved first and last residue. D genes are given only for firm matches.

TRBV28,.,15,TRBJ2-4,CASSLMVQTKNIQYF
TRBV11-2,TRBD2,16,TRBJ2-7,CASSLATSGRGYEQYF
TRBV7-9,.,16,TRBJ2-3,CASSLGGQPRTDTQYF
TRBV11-3,.,13,TRBJ1-1,CASSSKDGREAFF
TRBV19,TRBD2,15,TRBJ2-1,CASSSGTSSYNEQFF
TRBV19,.,13,TRBJ1-1,CASSWGAHTEAFF
TRBV2,.,12,TRBJ2-1,CASKASYNEQFF
TRBV18,TRBD1,14,TRBJ2-1,CASSPVDRGNEQFF
TRBV7-6,.,13,TRBJ2-1,CASSSGLYNEQFF
TRBV27,TRBD2,15,TRBJ2-1,CASRRSSGPYNEQFF
TRBV6-1,.,12,TRBJ1-2,CASRGRGRGYTF
TRBV5-8,.,15,TRBJ2-2,CASSPHRGSTGELFF
TRBV2,.,15,TRBJ1-5,CASSDTGTRDQPQHF
TRBV25-1,.,13,TRBJ1-1,CASSPQGNTEAFF
TRBV5-4,.,13,TRBJ2-7,CASSLWKENEQYF
TRBV10-1,TRBD2,14,TRBJ2-7,CASSGGAVGYEQYF
TRBV4-3,.,15,TRBJ1-5,CASSQDGTSNQPQHF
TRBV7-8,.,15,TRBJ1-4,CASSYLGSANEKLFF
TRBV5-6,TRBD1,14,TRBJ2-5,CASSWGTGGETQYF
TRBV28,.,13,TRBJ1-6,CASSSRVNSPLHF
TRBV27,.,14,TRBJ1-2,CASSPRKFGDGYTF
TRBV7-9,.,15,TRBJ1-3,CASSHSGTTGNTIYF
TRBV7-2,TRBD2,17,TRBJ2-7,CASSSPGLAGGPYEQYF
TRBV27,TRBD1,14,TRBJ2-3,CASSSRQGTDTQYF
TRBV28,.,18,TRBJ2-5,CASSFPTGWSRIQETQYF
TRBV19,.,13,TRBJ1-1,CASSGAGNTEAFF
TRBV5-4,.,14,TRBJ2-2,CASSEHPNTGELFF
TRBV30,.,14,TRBJ1-1,CAWSVLGLGTEAFF
TRBV19,.,15,TRBJ2-7,CASSAGGGVGYEQYF
TRBV29-1,TRBD1,15,TRBJ2-7,CSVTLTGTPFYEQYF
TRBV10-2,.,17,TRBJ2-1,CASSEPGLAAPHNEQFF
TRBV21-1,.,15,TRBJ2-7,CASSDMRALPREQYF
TRBV27,.,14,TRBJ2-1,CASSYRDTYNEQFF
TRBV27,.,14,TRBJ2-1,CASSQDRSYNEQFF
TRBV5-8,.,15,TRBJ1-2,CASSPGSLELYGYTF
TRBV4-3,.,15,TRBJ1-2,CASSQPDKTNYGYTF
TRBV7-9,TRBD2,17,TRBJ2-5,CASRPPSSGSDQETQYF
TRBV10-1,.,13,TRBJ2-7,CASSEGTGYEQYF
TRBV6-5,.,15,TRBJ2-2,CASSQGLLNTGELFF
TRBV19,TRBD2,16,TRBJ2-1,CASSPSGGFSYNEQFF
TRBV7-9,TRBD2,15,TRBJ2-3,CASSRLAGSTDTQYF
TRBV27,TRBD1,15,TRBJ2-2,CASYTGTANTGELFF